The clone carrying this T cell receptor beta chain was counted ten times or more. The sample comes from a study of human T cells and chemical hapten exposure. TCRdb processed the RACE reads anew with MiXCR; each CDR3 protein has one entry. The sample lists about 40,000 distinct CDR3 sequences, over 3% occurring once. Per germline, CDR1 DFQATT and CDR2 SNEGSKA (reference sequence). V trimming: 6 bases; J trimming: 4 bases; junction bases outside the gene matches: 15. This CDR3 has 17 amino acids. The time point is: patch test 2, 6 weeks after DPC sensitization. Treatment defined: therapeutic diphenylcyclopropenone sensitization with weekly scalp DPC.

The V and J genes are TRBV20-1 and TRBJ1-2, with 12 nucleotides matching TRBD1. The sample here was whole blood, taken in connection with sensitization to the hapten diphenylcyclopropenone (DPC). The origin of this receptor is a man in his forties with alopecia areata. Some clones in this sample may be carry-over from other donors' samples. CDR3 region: CSANRPGQGALIYGYTF. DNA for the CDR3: TGCAGTGCCAACAGACCGGGACAGGGGGCTCTAATCTATGGCTACACCTTC.